This TCR beta chain stems from a study of regulatory T cells in long-lasting Graves disease (TCRdb year 2021). Regarding the complete study: Persistent Graves' disease was defined as persistently positive TSH receptor autoantibodies together with antithyroid drug treatment for over 5 years. Antithyroid drugs had been taken for around 9.8 years on average by persistent Graves' disease patients in the clinical cohort. The study was registered as a clinical trial and conducted in China. TCR sequencing covered 13 persistent and approximately 20 newly diagnosed Graves' disease patients, 33 samples in total. This study used TCR sequencing and RNA sequencing of peripheral blood to compare persistent Graves' disease patients against newly diagnosed Graves' disease patients.

The intended sense of this specimen's time point label: persistent/refractory GD, antithyroid drugs over 5 years with positive TRAb. RNA was extracted from PBMCs in TRIzol for both TCR sequencing and RNA sequencing. The diagnosis of Graves' disease followed American Thyroid Association guidelines. The patients came from an endocrinology department in Xi'an, China. Each patient gave approximately 10 milliliters of peripheral blood, collected in an EDTA anticoagulant tube. PBMCs were isolated by Ficoll Paque Plus density gradient separation without further T cell sorting. An Agilent 2100 Bioanalyzer and agarose gel were used to check RNA quality, while a NanoDrop 2000 measured RNA concentration. With respect to this clonotype: It lacks a known antigen. No clone much larger than this one lies a single base away; base qualities are absent.

Libraries were prepared through multiplex PCR. Sequencing was performed on an Illumina HiSeq 4000. iRepertoire HTBI primers and Arm-PCR amplification of CDR3 regions were used to construct TCR beta libraries. Before sequencing, the PCR products underwent gel purification. Per the authors' processing: Gene usage analysis of CDR3 amino acid clonotypes used the roughly 62 TRBV and more than 13 TRBJ segments found across samples. Filtered high-quality paired reads were merged into contigs using COPE and FqMerger. BLAST was used to align contigs to IMGT TRBV, TRBD and TRBJ reference genes, with CDR3 defined following IMGT. Clonotypes above 0.1% frequency were classified as highly expanded clones. Shannon entropy served as the measure of repertoire diversity, while the Gini coefficient captured V-J evenness. A clonotype found in more than one individual was treated as public. The public sequencing data were trimmed at Q25 with fastp and processed into clonotypes with MiXCR by TCRdb, which kept only in-frame beta chains. Under each unique CDR3 protein, matching rows form one entry showing the most common genes and DNA. It is TCRdb's table, rather than the study itself, that gives the V and J calls and clone size. The sample table records some 440,000 distinct CDR3 sequences; less than 25% of these occur just once. Clones ranked in the top ten supply approximately 8% of the sample.

Study-wide conclusions, independent of this receptor: Lower TCR Shannon entropy and fewer highly expanded clones were observed in persistent Graves' disease patients than in newly diagnosed patients, which suggested clonal expansion. Persistent disease showed preferential use of TRBV28, TRBJ1-2 and TRBJ2-5, whereas newly diagnosed disease favored TRBV20-1 and TRBJ2-1. As a limitation, the authors acknowledged that the small sample size may reduce accuracy. Only peripheral blood was studied, because thyroid tissue, the primary lesion, was inaccessible. Sequencing and analysis were limited to the TCR beta chain. Patients with persistent disease shared more public clonotypes (about 2,700) than newly diagnosed patients did (roughly 970).

The CDR3 starts with the cysteine, ends with the phenylalanine, and has 14 residues. This entry keeps only the CDR3 DNA: 42 bases, framed from base 1. V trim: 8 bases; J trim: 6 bases; unmatched bases: 10. From a lookup of the germline V gene, CDR1 and CDR2 are MNHEY and SVGEGT. The sample here was peripheral blood mononuclear cells (PBMCs), taken when the disease was refractory, from a patient treated with antithyroid drugs. The V and J genes are TRBV6-2 or TRBV6-3 and TRBJ1-5, with 7 bases matching TRBD1. This receptor was identified in a female donor with Graves disease. The bases read TGTGCCAGCTGGCAACAGGGGAAATCTCAGCCCCAGCATTTT. It translates as CASWQQGKSQPQHF.